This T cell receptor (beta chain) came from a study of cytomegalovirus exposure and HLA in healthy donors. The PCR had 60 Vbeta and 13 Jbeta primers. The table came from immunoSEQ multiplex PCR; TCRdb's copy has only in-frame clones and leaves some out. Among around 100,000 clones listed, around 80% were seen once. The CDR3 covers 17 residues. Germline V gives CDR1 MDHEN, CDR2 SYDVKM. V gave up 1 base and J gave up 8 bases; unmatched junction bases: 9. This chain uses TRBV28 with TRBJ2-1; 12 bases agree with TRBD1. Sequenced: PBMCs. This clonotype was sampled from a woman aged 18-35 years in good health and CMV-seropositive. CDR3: CASSLSPGTGGFDEQFF. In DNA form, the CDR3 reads TGTGCCAGCAGTTTATCTCCCGGGACAGGGGGCTTCGATGAGCAGTTCTTC.